The 17 T cell receptor beta chains presented below share a single source sample, sequenced in a study of molecular identifiers for immune sequencing clone quantification. TCRdb called the PCR reads again in MiXCR, with one record for every CDR3 protein. This table holds some 590,000 distinct CDR3 sequences, 25% found once. The specimen sequenced was naive CD8+ T cells from blood, with Jurkat cell RNA spiked in. Subset given: FACS-sorted CD8+CD4-CCR7+CD45RA+ naive T cells. The receptors were sampled from a human donor in good health. Some libraries in this study had Jurkat cell RNA spiked in.

About this clonotype: Just one base apart from a much larger clone, this may be a read error. The rearrangement uses TRBV6-5 and TRBJ2-7; D remains unclear. Germline V lookup: CDR1 MNHEY, CDR2 SVGAGI. This CDR3 has 11 residues. Here the CDR3 reads CASSYSAERYF. The CDR3 DNA sequence: TGTGCCAGCAGTTACTCGGCGGAGCGGTACTTC.

This clonotype was recorded many times. The chain uses TRBV28 and TRBJ2-3; the D gene is possibly TRBD2 (6 bases). The CDR3 spans 15 residues. V dropped 6 bases and J dropped 1 base, with 14 bases sitting between them. Looked up from germline, CDR1 is MDHEN and CDR2 is SYDVKM. CDR3 DNA sequence: TGTGCCAGCAGGCTGTTGAGGGAGGGCACAGATACGCAGTATTTT. Protein sequence: CASRLLREGTDTQYF.

Ten or more counts support this clonotype. This chain uses TRBV13 with TRBJ2-7, with 7 nucleotides matching TRBD1. The junction had 4 bases not matched to a gene; V was cut back by 5 bases and J by 0 bases. The CDR3 has 14 residues. Germline V lookup: CDR1 PRHDT, CDR2 FYEKMQ (reference sequence). The CDR3 coding sequence is TGTGCCAGCAGCCTCGGGACAGTCTCCTACGAGCAGTACTTC. As protein: CASSLGTVSYEQYF. Filled out from reference TRBV13 and TRBJ2-7, the complete variable domain reads AAGVIQSPRHLIKEKRETATLKCYPIPRHDTVYWYQQGPGQDPQFLISFYEKMQSDKGSIPDRFSAQQFSDYHSELNMSSLELGDSALYFCASSLGTVSYEQYFGPGTRLTVT.

This clonotype has a count of ten or more. The chain joins TRBV27 to TRBJ2-1; the D is unclear. Germline V gene data show CDR1 as MNHEY and CDR2 as SMNVEV (reference sequence). This CDR3 has 15 amino acids. Trimming took 2 bases from V and 9 from J, leaving 17 bases between them. The CDR3 region has the DNA TGTGCCAGCAGTTTAGTCGGTCCGGTGGGCTCTGAGCAGTTCTTC. Residues: CASSLVGPVGSEQFF.

This clonotype was detected ten times or more. J is TRBJ1-1 and V is TRBV4-3; D not certain. The CDR3 is 14 amino acids. Trimming pared 2 bases from V and 0 bases from J, leaving 7 bases between. Germline loops: CDR1 LGHNA, CDR2 YSLEER. CDR3 sequence reads: CASSQRRMNTEAFF. The CDR3 coding sequence is TGCGCCAGCAGCCAACGCAGGATGAACACTGAAGCTTTCTTT.

This clonotype has just a few counts. V usage is TRBV15 and J usage is TRBJ1-4; D gene uncertain. The CDR3 spans 19 residues. V was shortened by 3 bases and J by 1 base, with 21 bases between the two germline ends. Germline loops: CDR1 LNHNV, CDR2 YYDKDF (reference sequence). This chain's CDR3 is CATSSGTGHPEGTNEKLFF. In DNA, the CDR3 is TGTGCCACCAGCAGCGGAACCGGGCACCCCGAAGGAACTAATGAAAAACTGTTTTTT.

This clonotype was counted only a few times. This chain connects TRBV4-1 to TRBJ2-2; D could derive from TRBD1 or TRBD2 (6 bases each). Trimming took 4 bases from V and 2 from J, leaving 14 bases between them. The CDR3 covers 16 residues. Germline V gene sequence: CDR1 MGHRA, CDR2 YSYEKL. Here the CDR3 reads CASSPQVGGNTGELFF. DNA of the CDR3: TGCGCCAGCAGCCCCCAGGTGGGGGGCAACACCGGGGAGCTGTTTTTT.

The chain couples TRBV29-1 to TRBJ1-1; TRBD1 aligns across 8 bases. CDR1 is SQVTM and CDR2 is ANQGSEA in the germline V gene. The CDR3 runs to 16 residues. V was pared by 4 bases and J by 1 base, with 11 bases of the junction left unmatched. CDR3 nucleotides: TGCAGCGTTGTGGGTACAGGGGGGTACGCGAACACTGAAGCTTTCTTT. Translation gives CSVVGTGGYANTEAFF. Together with reference TRBV29-1 and TRBJ1-1, the CDR3 gives the full variable domain: SAVISQKPSRDICQRGTSLTIQCQVDSQVTMMFWYRQQPGQSLTLIATANQGSEATYESGFVIDKFPISRPNLTFSTLTVSNMSPEDSSIYLCSVVGTGGYANTEAFFGQGTRLTVV.

This chain uses TRBV15 with TRBJ1-1; D gene uncertain. V lost 5 bases and J 0 bases, leaving 13 bases between the germline ends. The CDR3 covers 15 residues. The germline CDR1 and CDR2 sequences are LNHNV and YYDKDF (reference sequence). CDR3 DNA: TGTGCCACCAGCGGACGAGCGTCGATGAACACTGAAGCTTTCTTT. This codes for CATSGRASMNTEAFF.

This clonotype was seen ten or more times. This chain uses TRBV28 with TRBJ2-2, with D unresolved. CDR3 length: 13 residues. In germline, CDR1 is MDHEN, CDR2 SYDVKM. V dropped 3 bases and J dropped 7 bases, with 9 bases sitting between them. CDR3: CASSFGSGGELFF. As DNA, the CDR3 is TGTGCCAGCAGTTTTGGGTCGGGCGGGGAGCTGTTTTTT.

This chain connects TRBV15 to TRBJ1-5, with D tentatively TRBD1 (6 bases). The CDR3 has 13 residues. V was cut by 6 bases and J by 5 bases, with 11 bases left in between. CDR1 and CDR2 from the germline V gene are LNHNV and YYDKDF (reference sequence). The chain's CDR3 is CATRDSQHQPQHF. The CDR3 coding sequence is TGTGCCACCAGGGACAGCCAGCATCAGCCCCAGCATTTT.

This clonotype turned up a few times. The rearrangement uses TRBV4-3 and TRBJ2-3, with 8 bases fitting TRBD1. Germline V lookup: CDR1 LGHNA, CDR2 YSLEER. V lost 2 bases, J lost 3 bases, and 4 bases stayed unmatched. CDR3 length: 15 amino acids. CDR3 nucleotide sequence: TGCGCCAGCAGCCAACGACAGGGGACGACAGATACGCAGTATTTT. Protein product: CASSQRQGTTDTQYF.

At least ten counts were recorded for this clonotype. The CDR3 sequence is CASSYRLGEQYF. The CDR3 DNA sequence: TGTGCCAGCAGCTATAGACTGGGGGAGCAGTACTTC. The chain uses TRBV5-4 and TRBJ2-7; D unclear. Trimming cost V 3 bases and J 7 bases, with 11 bases left between them. The CDR3 is 12 amino acids. Germline CDR1 SGHNT, CDR2 YYREEE (reference sequence).

This clonotype was seen at least ten times. V gene TRBV11-2 combines with J gene TRBJ2-1; possible D gene TRBD1, 7 bases. Deletions cut 4 bases from V and 6 bases from J, with 19 bases between. There are 16 residues in the CDR3. In germline, CDR1 is SGHAT, CDR2 FQNNGV. CDR3 loop: CASSSSAGGVGNEQFF. The CDR3, as DNA: TGTGCCAGCAGCTCTAGCGCAGGGGGAGTAGGCAATGAGCAGTTCTTC.

The table lists this clonotype with a few counts. The rearrangement joins TRBV4-2 to TRBJ2-4, with 7 positions matching TRBD2. The V segment lost 1 base and the J segment 5 bases; nucleotides outside the gene matches: 5. The germline V gene has CDR1 LGHNA and CDR2 YNFKEQ. This CDR3 spans 15 amino acids. This CDR3 is CASSQGTGGQNIQYF. The DNA for the CDR3 is TGTGCCAGCAGCCAAGGGACGGGGGGTCAAAACATTCAGTACTTC.

As to this clonotype: This CDR3 is missing its conserved last phenylalanine or tryptophan, likely due to a read error. V is TRBV10-2 and J is TRBJ1-2; D gene ambiguous. Trimming removed 2 bases from V and 4 bases from J, with 14 bases in between. CDR3 length equals 15 residues. Per germline, CDR1 WSHSY and CDR2 SAAADI. CDR3 sequence: CASSEKGMVPYGYTS. In DNA, the CDR3 is TGCGCCAGCAGTGAGAAGGGCATGGTGCCCTATGGCTACACCTCC.

The chain couples TRBV13 to TRBJ2-1; either TRBD1 or TRBD2 may fit D (6 bases each). The CDR3 sequence is 16 residues long. V shed 0 bases and J shed 4 bases, with 13 bases lying between them. CDR1 is PRHDT and CDR2 is FYEKMQ in the germline V gene (reference sequence). In nucleotides, the CDR3 is TGTGCCAGCAGCTTAGGGGGGGGCCCACCGTACAATGAGCAGTTCTTC. Translation gives CASSLGGGPPYNEQFF.